A single sample gave rise to the 32 T cell receptor beta chains below, sequenced in a study of CD4+ T cells in melanoma. TCRdb's table, derived via immunoSEQ multiplex PCR, lists solely in-frame clones and lacks some. The repertoire holds approximately 16,000 clones, with approximately 80% as singletons. The sample comprised cells from a culture (not recorded whether cultured in vitro). These receptors all stem from a human donor with melanoma.

The V gene is TRBV18, the J gene TRBJ1-2, with 9 bases that match TRBD1. Germline V gene lookup returns CDR1 KGHSH and CDR2 LQKENI. The CDR3 runs to 14 residues. With V trimmed by 3 bases and J by 6 bases, 5 bases remained unmatched. The CDR3 sequence: CASSPTGDRDGYTF. The CDR3 nucleotides read TGTGCCAGCTCACCTACAGGGGACAGGGATGGCTACACCTTC.

The chain has TRBV29-1 and TRBJ1-2; 8 nucleotides agree with TRBD1. Germline V gene data show CDR1 as SQVTM and CDR2 as ANQGSEA. J was trimmed by 4 bases and V by 6 bases; bases with no gene match: 10. CDR3 length equals 14 residues. The CDR3 DNA is TGCAGCGTCGATTTTGATGACAGGGGCTATGGCTACACCTTC. This gives the protein CSVDFDDRGYGYTF.

In its sample, this clone ranks as medium-sized. V is TRBV6-1 and J is TRBJ1-5; weak D call: TRBD1 (6 bases). With 7 bases removed from V and 1 base from J, the gap between germline ends came to 11 bases. From germline, CDR1 is MNHNS and CDR2 SASEGT. This CDR3 has 14 residues. CDR3 loop: CASNPDRSNQPQHF. DNA of the CDR3: TGTGCCAGCAATCCGGACAGAAGCAATCAGCCCCAGCATTTT.

The sample holds one count of this clone. The chain uses TRBV6-1 and TRBJ2-5, with TRBD2 as a possible D gene (7 bases). This CDR3 contains 15 residues. Germline CDR1 reads MNHNS; CDR2 reads SASEGT. With 8 bases removed from V and 7 bases from J, the gap between germline ends came to 23 bases. The DNA of the CDR3 is TGTGCCAGCTCCCTGGCGGGGGCAATCGTAGGGACCCAGTACTTC. This codes for CASSLAGAIVGTQYF.

The chain recombines TRBV28 with TRBJ2-7; perhaps TRBD1 as D (6 bases). V dropped 5 bases and J dropped 2 bases, with 19 bases sitting between them. Germline V lookup: CDR1 MDHEN, CDR2 SYDVKM. The CDR3 extends over 16 amino acids. This CDR3 reads CASSPLPTTGAYEQYF. Here the CDR3 DNA reads TGTGCCAGCAGTCCTCTCCCTACGACAGGAGCCTACGAGCAGTACTTC.

Comment on this clone: In this CDR3 the conserved last residue, phenylalanine or tryptophan, is missing, so a read error is likely. The genes are TRBV6-6 and TRBJ1-5; a weak D match, TRBD1 (6 bases). From germline, CDR1 is MNHNY and CDR2 SVGAGI (reference sequence). The CDR3 spans 13 residues. Trimming cost V 6 bases and J 7 bases, with 13 bases left between them. CDR3 coding DNA: TGTGCCAGCAGCCCGGACAGTATACAGCCCCAGCATGTT. Protein sequence: CASSPDSIQPQHV.

V gene TRBV7-3 combines with J gene TRBJ2-1, with TRBD1 matching over 11 bases. Germline assignment: CDR1 SGHTA and CDR2 FQGTGA. The CDR3 runs 14 residues. The J segment lost 6 bases and the V segment lost 5 bases, leaving 3 bases of the junction unmatched. The CDR3 loop is CASSPGTGGNEQFF. The CDR3 DNA sequence: TGTGCCAGCAGCCCGGGGACAGGGGGCAATGAGCAGTTCTTC.

This sequence joins TRBV28 and TRBJ1-2; TRBD1 agrees at 9 bases. Germline trimming cut 5 bases from V and 7 bases from J; bases unmatched to any gene: 8. Germline CDR1 and CDR2: MDHEN and SYDVKM. This CDR3 contains 14 residues. CDR3 DNA: TGTGCCAGCAGTAAGGTACAGGGGGCGCGTGGCTACACCTTC. Translation gives CASSKVQGARGYTF.

This clone came up a few times. The chain links TRBV15 to TRBJ2-5, with 7 nucleotides matching TRBD1. J lost 3 bases, V lost 0 bases, and 4 bases had no gene match. The CDR3 runs to 15 residues. CDR1 is LNHNV, CDR2 YYDKDF, per germline (reference sequence). CDR3 region: CATSRDRGREETQYF. In nucleotides, the CDR3 is TGTGCCACCAGCAGAGATAGGGGGCGCGAAGAGACCCAGTACTTC.

The V gene is TRBV6-5, the J gene TRBJ1-2; 8 nucleotides align to TRBD1. With 6 bases clipped from V and 8 bases from J, the junction kept 8 bases outside the gene matches. Germline lookup yields CDR1 MNHEY and CDR2 SVGAGI. The length of the CDR3 is 13 residues. The CDR3 coding sequence is TGTGCCAGCAGACGAACAGGGGGTCGGGGCTACACCTTC. Translated, it gives CASRRTGGRGYTF.

This clone was seen just once. CDR3 amino acids: CAWSSGGLDEQYF. The CDR3 nucleotides are TGTGCCTGGAGTTCGGGGGGGCTCGACGAGCAGTACTTC. The J gene is TRBJ2-7, the V gene TRBV30; 8 nucleotides agree with TRBD2. V dropped 2 bases and J dropped 5; count of bases not matched to a gene: 5. Looked up from germline, CDR1 is GTSNPN and CDR2 is SVGIG (reference sequence). CDR3 size: 13 residues. The full variable domain, with the rest looked up from reference TRBV30 and TRBJ2-7, is SQTIHQWPATLVQPVGSPLSLECTVEGTSNPNLYWYRQAAGRGLQLLFYSVGIGQISSEVPQNLSASRPQDRQFILSSKKLLLSDSGFYLCAWSSGGLDEQYFGPGTRLTVT.

The V call is TRBV9, the J call TRBJ1-1; D is undetermined. In germline, CDR1 is SGDLS, CDR2 YYNGEE. V gave up 0 bases and J gave up 1 base, with 4 bases separating them. CDR3 length: 13 residues. CDR3 nucleotides: TGTGCCAGCAGCGTAGCGCAGAACACTGAAGCTTTCTTT. It codes for CASSVAQNTEAFF.

The J gene is TRBJ2-5, the V gene TRBV5-1; 10 nucleotides align to TRBD2. The CDR3 totals 16 residues. Germline loops: CDR1 SGHRS, CDR2 YFSETQ. J was trimmed by 3 bases and V by 3 bases; bases with no gene match: 8. For the CDR3, the DNA is TGCGCCAGCAGCTCCGGGACTAGCGCCCCTGAAGAGACCCAGTACTTC. Translated: CASSSGTSAPEETQYF.

The chain has TRBV10-1 and TRBJ1-1; tentative D call: TRBD1 (5 bases). This CDR3 spans 13 amino acids. V dropped 8 bases and J dropped 8 bases, with 18 bases sitting between them. Germline lookup yields CDR1 WNHNN and CDR2 SYGVQD (reference sequence). CDR3 sequence reads: CASRERSGKEAFF. As DNA, the CDR3 is TGCGCCAGCCGCGAGCGGTCAGGGAAAGAAGCTTTCTTT.

This clone was observed once. The chain carries TRBV7-8 and TRBJ1-1; a possible D gene is TRBD1 (6 bases). In germline, CDR1 is SGHVS, CDR2 FQNEAQ. The CDR3 is 14 amino acids. V was clipped by 5 bases and J by 1 base, with 11 bases between them. The CDR3 reads CASSPWTENTEAFF. The CDR3 region has the DNA TGTGCCAGCAGCCCATGGACAGAGAACACTGAAGCTTTCTTT.

The chain couples TRBV2 to TRBJ1-1, with 9 positions matching TRBD1. This CDR3 region has 14 residues. Germline values: CDR1 SNHLY, CDR2 FYNNEI. Unmatched junction bases numbered 6, after V lost 5 bases and J lost 5 bases. The CDR3 sequence is CASSLQGAGTEAFF. For the CDR3, the DNA is TGTGCCAGCAGTCTACAGGGGGCAGGAACTGAAGCTTTCTTT.

In its sample, this clone is medium-sized. The chain has TRBV2 and TRBJ2-3, with 8 positions matching TRBD2. Germline-derived CDR1 and CDR2 are SNHLY and FYNNEI. CDR3 size: 13 residues. With 8 bases clipped from V and 3 bases from J, the junction kept 4 bases outside the gene matches. CDR3 protein: CASGTRVTDTQYF. The DNA of the CDR3 is TGTGCCAGCGGGACTAGAGTAACAGATACGCAGTATTTT.

The chain joins TRBV29-1 to TRBJ2-5; D remains ambiguous. The germline V and J ends were trimmed by 5 bases and 4 bases, with 5 bases remaining between them. The CDR3 loop spans 10 amino acids. Germline lookup yields CDR1 SQVTM and CDR2 ANQGSEA. The chain's CDR3 is CSVYRETQYF. In DNA, the CDR3 is TGCAGCGTTTATCGAGAGACCCAGTACTTC.

The chain carries TRBV14 and TRBJ2-1, with D unresolved. The CDR3 covers 14 residues. Germline CDR1 SGHDN, CDR2 FVKESK. V lost 3 bases and J lost 2, with 8 bases in between. The CDR3 protein is CASSQQDAYNEQFF. Here the CDR3 DNA reads TGTGCCAGCAGCCAGCAGGACGCCTACAATGAGCAGTTCTTC.

V is TRBV2 and J is TRBJ1-1, with 7 nucleotides matching TRBD1. The CDR3 has 14 amino acids. J was trimmed by 1 base and V by 6 bases; bases with no gene match: 5. Germline loops: CDR1 SNHLY, CDR2 FYNNEI. The CDR3 DNA sequence: TGTGCCAGCAGGACAGGGACGGCGAACACTGAAGCTTTCTTT. This codes for CASRTGTANTEAFF.

This chain links TRBV19 with TRBJ2-4; 16 bases line up with TRBD2. The CDR3 sequence is 17 residues long. The V gene end was trimmed by 7 bases and the J gene end by 2 bases; junction bases not matched to a gene: 5. Looked up from germline, CDR1 is LNHDA and CDR2 is SQIVND (reference sequence). CDR3 in DNA: TGTGCCAGTAAGGGACTAGCGGGGGGGCTCACCAAAAACATTCAGTACTTC. It yields the protein CASKGLAGGLTKNIQYF.

The chain uses TRBV27 and TRBJ1-3, with 9 positions matching TRBD1. Germline V gene data show CDR1 as MNHEY and CDR2 as SMNVEV (reference sequence). The V segment lost 8 bases and the J segment 0 bases; nucleotides outside the gene matches: 8. The CDR3 runs 16 residues. CDR3 sequence (DNA): TGTGCCAGCGGGGCAACAGGGGGCTACTCTGGAAACACCATATATTTT. Translation: CASGATGGYSGNTIYF.

As for this clone: The junction shows a germline mismatch at one end, possibly a read error. This chain uses TRBV5-6 with TRBJ1-4; no reliable D call. Germline CDR1 and CDR2: SGHDT and YYEEEE. The CDR3 consists of 15 residues. CDR3 region: CASSLGKPTTEKLFF. The CDR3 coding sequence is TGTGCCAGCAGCTTGGGGAAACCCACTACTGAAAAACTGTTTTTT.

The rearrangement uses TRBV11-2 and TRBJ2-1, with D perhaps matching TRBD2 (7 bases). The germline V gene has CDR1 SGHAT and CDR2 FQNNGV. V lost 3 bases to trimming and J lost 6 bases, with 15 bases between them. The CDR3 has 15 residues. The CDR3 bases are TGTGCCAGCAGCTTCATAGGGGGGGTTGCCAATGAGCAGTTCTTC. Translation: CASSFIGGVANEQFF.

V usage is TRBV19 and J usage is TRBJ1-2; TRBD1 matches 7 bases. There are 19 residues in the CDR3. V trimming: 3 bases; J trimming: 2 bases; junction bases outside the gene matches: 18. Germline V gene lookup returns CDR1 LNHDA and CDR2 SQIVND (reference sequence). Here the CDR3 reads CASSIWNLPDRNWNYGYTF. CDR3 sequence (DNA): TGTGCCAGTAGTATTTGGAACCTACCGGACAGGAACTGGAACTATGGCTACACCTTC.

This clone was counted only a few times. The genes are TRBV2 and TRBJ1-6; D is uncertain. The CDR3 extends over 14 amino acids. The V end was cut by 5 bases, the J end by 6 bases, with 11 bases between. Germline-derived CDR1 and CDR2 are SNHLY and FYNNEI. CDR3 sequence (DNA): TGTGCCAGCAGTAATGAACACGTTAATTCACCCCTCCACTTT. As protein: CASSNEHVNSPLHF.

The chain uses TRBV5-8 and TRBJ2-2; the match to TRBD2 covers 13 bases. Per germline, CDR1 SGHTS and CDR2 YDEGEE. The CDR3 length is 16 residues. Losses at the gene ends were 4 bases for V and 5 bases for J; bases not matched to a gene: 5. CDR3 residues: CASSPGLAGITGELFF. The CDR3 DNA reads as TGTGCCAGCAGCCCGGGACTAGCGGGGATTACCGGGGAGCTGTTTTTT.

This chain links TRBV5-4 with TRBJ2-7; 14 positions agree with TRBD2. The ends lost 5 bases at V and 5 bases at J; junction bases unmatched: 9. The CDR3 loop spans 16 amino acids. CDR1 and CDR2 (germline): SGHNT, YYREEE (reference sequence). The CDR3 sequence is CASSRGTSGGYHEQYF. In nucleotides, the CDR3 is TGTGCCAGCAGTCGCGGGACTAGCGGGGGCTATCACGAGCAGTACTTC.

A few counts support this clone. The gene calls are TRBV7-9 and TRBJ1-4, with a weak D call TRBD1 (5 bases). CDR1 and CDR2 from the germline V gene are SEHNR and FQNEAQ (reference sequence). V was pared by 6 bases and J by 1 base, with 9 bases between. The CDR3 is 14 residues long. CDR3 in amino acids: CASSPGQTNEKLFF. The CDR3 DNA is TGTGCCAGCAGTCCTGGACAAACTAATGAAAAACTGTTTTTT. The full variable domain, rest sourced from reference TRBV7-9 and TRBJ1-4, is DTGVSQNPRHKITKRGQNVTFRCDPISEHNRLYWYRQTLGQGPEFLTYFQNEAQLEKSRLLSDRFSAERPKGSFSTLEIQRTEQGDSAMYLCASSPGQTNEKLFFGSGTQLSVL.

The chain recombines TRBV5-1 with TRBJ2-5, with 7 bases lining up with TRBD2. V shed 4 bases, J shed 4 bases, and the junction held 10 bases outside the gene matches. The CDR3 spans 15 residues. Germline CDR1 is SGHRS and CDR2 is YFSETQ. The CDR3 DNA reads as TGCGCCAGCAGCCCAACCGGGACTAAGGGAGAGACCCAGTACTTC. Protein sequence: CASSPTGTKGETQYF.

The chain joins TRBV27 to TRBJ1-5; D gene unclear. Germline CDR1 reads MNHEY; CDR2 reads SMNVEV (reference sequence). Trimming stripped 2 bases from V and 4 bases from J, with 15 bases between. The CDR3 loop spans 16 amino acids. The CDR3 spells CASSLRYFPPNQPQHF. The CDR3 DNA sequence: TGTGCCAGCAGTTTACGCTACTTCCCCCCAAATCAGCCCCAGCATTTT.

This clone has only a few counts. The rearrangement links TRBV5-1 to TRBJ2-5; D gene unclear. With 7 bases removed from V and 5 bases from J, the gap between germline ends came to 9 bases. CDR1 is SGHRS and CDR2 is YFSETQ in the germline V gene. The CDR3 length is 11 residues. The CDR3 region is CASGEGETQYF. The CDR3 coding sequence is TGCGCCAGCGGGGAAGGCGAGACCCAGTACTTC.